This entry is about one T cell receptor beta chain. The antigen is undetermined. Here immunoSEQ multiplex PCR was the method, and the copy in TCRdb shows in-frame clones only, minus some. The sample holds about 700,000 clones, approximately 90% seen once. The sample is drawn from a study of shared clonotypes between healthy human individuals. Study as a whole: Three plates were used per donor for CD4 naive, three for CD4 memory, two for CD8 naive and one for CD8 memory.

Whole-study findings and limits: It was only blood that was sampled, and tissue repertoires likely differ. Large sequencing depth failed to make sorted-subset sequencing complete, rarefaction showed.

Selected positively for CCR7 and CD45RO-negative, naive CD8 cells excluded terminally differentiated effector memory CD45RA+ cells. The germline gives CDR1 MNHNS, CDR2 SASEGT. CDR3 length: 19 residues. Germline trimming cut 3 bases from V and 4 bases from J; bases unmatched to any gene: 14. Sequenced: naive CD8+ T cells sorted from blood. This TCR derives from a man in his thirties or forties in good health. This chain uses TRBV6-1 with TRBJ2-7; 14 positions match TRBD2. The CDR3 DNA sequence: TGTGCCAGCAGTGATTGGGGACTAGCGGGAGACAAAGGTAGTTACGAGCAGTACTTC. This encodes CASSDWGLAGDKGSYEQYF.